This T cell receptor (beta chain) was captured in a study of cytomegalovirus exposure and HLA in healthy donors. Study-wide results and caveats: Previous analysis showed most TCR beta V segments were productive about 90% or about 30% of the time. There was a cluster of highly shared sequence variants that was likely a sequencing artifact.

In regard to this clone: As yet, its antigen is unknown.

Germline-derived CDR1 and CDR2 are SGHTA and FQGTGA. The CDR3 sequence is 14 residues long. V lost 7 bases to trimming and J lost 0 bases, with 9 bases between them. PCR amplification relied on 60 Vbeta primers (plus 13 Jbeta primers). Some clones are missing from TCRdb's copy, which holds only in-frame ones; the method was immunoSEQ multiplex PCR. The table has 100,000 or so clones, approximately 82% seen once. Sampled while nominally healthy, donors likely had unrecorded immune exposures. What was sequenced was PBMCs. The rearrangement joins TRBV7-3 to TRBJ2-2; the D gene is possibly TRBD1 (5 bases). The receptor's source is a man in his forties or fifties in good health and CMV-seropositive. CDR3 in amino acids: CASKAGTNTGELFF. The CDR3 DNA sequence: TGTGCCAGCAAGGCAGGGACGAACACCGGGGAGCTGTTTTTT.